This TCR beta chain appears in the sequencing data of a study of T cell repertoires in cytomegalovirus infection. Regarding the study as a whole: In two of eight donors, the top clonotype was HLA-C-restricted CMV-specific.

This clonotype was detected a few times. Its antigen is as yet unknown. TCRdb itself ran the reads through MiXCR, one entry per CDR3 protein. The profile covers fewer than 850,000 distinct CDR3 sequences, with roughly 29% appearing a single time and around 13% taken by the ten largest. Specimen: cultured CD8+ T cells from PBMCs, collected from culture after CMV antigen stimulation. This receptor was identified in a human donor in good health (CMV status not recorded). Some clones in this sample may be carry-over from other donors' samples.

DNA for the CDR3: TGTGCCAGCAGTTACGGACAGGGGTACTACAATGAGCAGTTCTTC. It encodes CASSYGQGYYNEQFF. The V gene is TRBV6-5, the J gene TRBJ2-1; 9 bases map to TRBD1. The CDR3 sequence is 15 residues long. The V and J ends lost 2 bases and 3 bases, in that order; junction bases with no gene match: 2. Looked up from germline, CDR1 is MNHEY and CDR2 is SVGAGI.